The source of this T cell receptor (beta chain) is a study of long-term antiretroviral therapy in people with HIV. The study, taken as a whole, reports: Clonotypes expanded prior to ART showed repertoire dominance at all sampled time points.

Looked up from germline, CDR1 is SEHNR and CDR2 is FQNEAQ (reference sequence). After removal of 4 bases from V and 8 bases from J, the junction contained 8 bases not matched to a gene. This CDR3 region has 15 residues. A v3.0 immunoSEQ assay was performed at survey level. Sequencing was intended to reach 40,000-50,000 T-cell genomes per sample. The protocol was immunoSEQ multiplex PCR, while the TCRdb copy is restricted to in-frame clones and leaves out a portion. The table includes 16,000 or so clones, 75% to 85% detected once. Note on this clone: Its antigen remains unknown.

This clonotype was sampled from a man aged 40-55 years with HIV. This material consisted of unsorted PBMCs, taken 2.1 years after starting antiretroviral therapy. The chain combines TRBV7-9 with TRBJ2-3; the match to TRBD2 covers 11 bases. Written as DNA, the CDR3 is TGTGCCAGCAGCTCCCTAGCGGGGGGCCACGGTACGCAGTATTTT. As protein: CASSSLAGGHGTQYF.